One and the same sample provided the 16 T cell receptor beta chains below, sequenced in a study of prognosis after radiotherapy for stage I lung cancer. CDR3 of TCR beta was amplified from genomic DNA via a two-round multiplex PCR. Gene-specific TRBV and TRBJ primers were used in PCR round one. TCRdb independently ran MiXCR on the multiplex PCR reads; one entry per CDR3 protein. The data contain 38,000 or so distinct CDR3 sequences, roughly a quarter of them singletons. The source was PBMCs, collected before or after stereotactic body radiation therapy (not recorded which). The receptors were gathered from a donor of 50 years or more with non-small cell lung cancer.

This clonotype was counted many times. The chain carries TRBV20-1 and TRBJ2-1; 13 nucleotides match TRBD2. J gave up 8 bases and V 3 bases, and 19 bases lay outside the gene matches. Germline values: CDR1 DFQATT, CDR2 SNEGSKA (reference sequence). CDR3 length: 19 residues. The CDR3 spells CSASYPGQPGLAGKYEQFF. As DNA, the CDR3 is TGCAGTGCTAGTTACCCAGGACAGCCGGGACTAGCGGGAAAATATGAGCAGTTCTTC.

This clonotype was seen many times. This chain joins TRBV9 and TRBJ2-3; D unresolved. CDR3 length equals 14 residues. Germline V gene sequence: CDR1 SGDLS, CDR2 YYNGEE. The V and J ends lost 4 bases and 0 bases respectively, with 9 bases between them. The CDR3 sequence is CASSILGSTDTQYF. CDR3 coding DNA: TGTGCCAGCAGCATCCTGGGTAGCACAGATACGCAGTATTTT.

This clonotype was seen a handful of times. A read error is possible here, since a much larger clone lies one base away. The genes are TRBV4-1 and TRBJ1-4; tentative D call: TRBD1 (6 bases). Per the germline V gene, CDR1 is MGHRA and CDR2 is YSYEKL. This CDR3 is built from 14 residues. CDR3 nucleotide sequence: TGCGCCAGCGGCCAAGTCAACCCCGGAGGGGGACTGTTTTTT. Protein product: CASGQVNPGGGLFF.

This clonotype was seen a handful of times. A much larger clone lies one base from this, so it may be a read error. The chain links TRBV27 to TRBJ2-7, with D perhaps matching TRBD1 (6 bases). V was trimmed by 7 bases and J by 6 bases, leaving 22 bases between them. Germline CDR1 is MNHEY and CDR2 is SMNVEV (reference sequence). The CDR3 is made up of 15 amino acids. Written as DNA, the CDR3 is TGTGCCAGCAATACAGGGAAACTACACAGGATCGAGCAGTACTTC. Amino acid sequence: CASNTGKLHRIEQYF.

The chain carries TRBV3-1 and TRBJ2-1, with 9 bases that match TRBD1. The germline gives CDR1 LGHDT, CDR2 YNNKEL (reference sequence). With 8 bases clipped from V and 7 bases from J, the junction kept 6 bases outside the gene matches. The CDR3 has 13 amino acids. CDR3 bases: TGTGCCAGCTCGGACAGGGGCTATAATGAGCAGTTCTTC. Amino acids: CASSDRGYNEQFF.

There are many counts of this clonotype. This chain links TRBV5-4 with TRBJ1-4, with D possibly TRBD1 on 5 matching bases. Trimming took off 0 bases at V and 4 bases at J, with 13 bases between the two ends. This CDR3 contains 16 residues. Germline V gene lookup returns CDR1 SGHNT and CDR2 YYREEE (reference sequence). This CDR3 reads CASSLGPGGNNEKLFF. The CDR3 DNA reads as TGTGCCAGCAGCTTGGGTCCCGGGGGTAATAATGAAAAACTGTTTTTT.

This clonotype was seen repeatedly, ten times or more. The rearrangement links TRBV28 to TRBJ1-3, with a possible D match to TRBD1 (5 bases). The CDR3 loop spans 16 amino acids. CDR1 and CDR2 from the germline V gene are MDHEN and SYDVKM. V dropped 7 bases and J dropped 2 bases, with 18 bases sitting between them. This chain's CDR3 is CASTPAWGETGNTIYF. The DNA for the CDR3 is TGTGCCAGCACCCCGGCATGGGGGGAAACTGGAAACACCATATATTTT.

This chain joins TRBV28 and TRBJ1-2; D uncertain. V lost 1 base to trimming and J lost 4 bases, with 7 bases between them. This CDR3 has 13 amino acids. Germline lookup yields CDR1 MDHEN and CDR2 SYDVKM. DNA of the CDR3: TGTGCCAGCAGTTTATCCCAACCCTATGGCTACACCTTC. This translates into CASSLSQPYGYTF.

There are many counts of this clonotype. The CDR3 protein is CASSDSIGQGTDTQYF. In nucleotides, the CDR3 is TGTGCCAGCAGTGACTCCATAGGACAGGGGACAGATACGCAGTATTTT. This chain uses TRBV6-4 with TRBJ2-3; the match to TRBD1 covers 9 bases. Losses at the gene ends were 0 bases for V and 3 bases for J; bases not matched to a gene: 4. CDR1 and CDR2 (germline): MRHNA, SNTAGT. This CDR3 is built from 16 residues.

Ten or more counts support this clonotype. The chain recombines TRBV4-1 with TRBJ1-3; D is unresolved. The CDR3 is 15 amino acids. Germline CDR1 and CDR2: MGHRA and YSYEKL. V lost 3 bases and J 0 bases, leaving 9 bases between the germline ends. This CDR3 reads CASSQFFLSGNTIYF. CDR3 bases: TGCGCCAGCAGCCAGTTTTTCCTCTCTGGAAACACCATATATTTT.

This clonotype was counted at least ten times. The chain's CDR3 is CASSPPGQRNTEAFF. CDR3 DNA sequence: TGTGCCAGCAGCCCCCCGGGACAGAGGAACACTGAAGCTTTCTTT. The J gene is TRBJ1-1, the V gene TRBV13, with 7 bases lining up with TRBD1. CDR1 is PRHDT, CDR2 FYEKMQ, per germline (reference sequence). After removal of 5 bases from V and 1 base from J, the junction contained 7 bases not matched to a gene. The CDR3 is 15 amino acids.

This clonotype was detected many times. The chain has TRBV20-1 and TRBJ1-6; perhaps TRBD1 as D (5 bases). CDR3 size: 14 residues. Trimming left V 0 bases short and J 7 bases short, with 10 bases between. Germline V gene data show CDR1 as DFQATT and CDR2 as SNEGSKA (reference sequence). The CDR3 loop is CSARDGGTNSPLHF. For the CDR3, the DNA is TGCAGTGCTAGAGACGGCGGGACCAATTCACCCCTCCACTTT.

This clonotype was recorded many times. The chain has TRBV11-2 and TRBJ2-5; 9 bases fit TRBD1. V lost 2 bases and J lost 2; bases outside the gene matches: 3. This CDR3 region has 15 residues. The germline V gene has CDR1 SGHAT and CDR2 FQNNGV. The DNA of the CDR3 is TGTGCCAGCAGCTTATTACAGGGGGCTCAAGAGACCCAGTACTTC. Translation: CASSLLQGAQETQYF.

This clonotype has a count of ten or more. The chain couples TRBV15 to TRBJ1-1, with 8 bases aligning to TRBD1. J gave up 4 bases and V 3 bases, and 7 bases lay outside the gene matches. The CDR3 has 15 amino acids. Germline loops: CDR1 LNHNV, CDR2 YYDKDF (reference sequence). The CDR3 here is CATSRDRARGTEAFF. CDR3 nucleotide sequence: TGTGCCACCAGCAGGGACAGGGCCAGGGGCACTGAAGCTTTCTTT.

Details on this clonotype: Since a much larger clone is just one base distant, this may be a read error. This chain connects TRBV3-1 to TRBJ2-7, with 10 bases identical to TRBD2. The CDR3 is 14 residues long. Looked up from germline, CDR1 is LGHDT and CDR2 is YNNKEL (reference sequence). The ends lost 7 bases at V and 4 bases at J; junction bases unmatched: 7. CDR3 amino acids: CASMSSGRLYEQYF. The CDR3 DNA reads TGTGCCAGCATGTCTAGCGGGAGACTTTACGAGCAGTACTTC.

This clonotype was picked up many times. This chain uses TRBV5-1 with TRBJ1-2; possible D gene TRBD1, 5 bases. The V end was cut by 0 bases, the J end by 0 bases, with 12 bases between. The CDR3 totals 16 residues. Germline V gene lookup returns CDR1 SGHRS and CDR2 YFSETQ. CDR3 bases: TGCGCCAGCAGCTTGGAGGGGATACCAACTAACTATGGCTACACCTTC. It specifies CASSLEGIPTNYGYTF.